A single sample gave rise to the 28 T cell receptor beta chains below, sequenced in a study of cytomegalovirus exposure and HLA in healthy donors. Primers: 60 Vbeta forward and 13 Jbeta reverse. Measured with immunoSEQ multiplex PCR; TCRdb has only the in-frame clones, and not every one. The profile shows some 170,000 clones, around 81% of them singletons. Sequences were obtained from PBMCs. The origin of the receptors is a young woman in good health and CMV-seropositive.

V is TRBV16 and J is TRBJ1-2; no reliable D call. The CDR3 runs 13 residues. V was shortened by 3 bases and J by 1 base, with 6 bases between the two germline ends. CDR1 and CDR2 (germline): KGHSY, FQNENV. The CDR3 region has the DNA TGTGCCAGCAGCCACGAGAATAACTATGGCTACACCTTC. Translation: CASSHENNYGYTF. Full variable domain (rest looked up from reference TRBV16 and TRBJ1-2): GEEVAQTPKHLVRGEGQKAKLYCAPIKGHSYVFWYQQVLKNEFKFLISFQNENVFDETGMPKERFSAKCLPNSPCSLEIQATKLEDSAVYFCASSHENNYGYTFGSGTRLTVV.

The J gene is TRBJ1-2, the V gene TRBV27, with a weak D call TRBD1 (5 bases). V lost 3 bases, J lost 5 bases, and 10 bases lay in between. Germline CDR1 MNHEY, CDR2 SMNVEV (reference sequence). The CDR3 contains 13 residues. The CDR3, as DNA: TGTGCCAGCAGTTTTGGGGGGGATTATGGCTACACCTTC. It yields the protein CASSFGGDYGYTF.

The J gene is TRBJ1-1, the V gene TRBV29-1; D remains ambiguous. This CDR3 contains 14 residues. CDR1 is SQVTM and CDR2 is ANQGSEA in the germline V gene. Trimming shortened V by 4 bases and J by 4 bases, and 16 bases separated the two germline ends. The CDR3: CSVVGLASGTEAFF. The DNA of the CDR3 is TGCAGCGTTGTGGGCCTAGCAAGCGGCACTGAAGCTTTCTTT.

J is TRBJ1-5 and V is TRBV18; 8 nucleotides agree with TRBD1. Germline V lookup: CDR1 KGHSH, CDR2 LQKENI. The CDR3 runs 18 residues. The V and J ends lost 2 bases and 2 bases, in that order; junction bases with no gene match: 11. In DNA form, the CDR3 reads TGTGCCAGCTCACCATACGGGACAGGCTTTAACGGCAATCAGCCCCAGCATTTT. Protein: CASSPYGTGFNGNQPQHF.

The chain joins TRBV11-2 to TRBJ2-5; 10 bases align to TRBD2. Germline CDR1 and CDR2: SGHAT and FQNNGV. The V gene end was trimmed by 4 bases and the J gene end by 7 bases; junction bases not matched to a gene: 12. The CDR3 runs to 16 residues. The CDR3 DNA is TGTGCCAGCAGCTCCCGGATAGCGGGGGGTGCTGCGACCCAGTACTTC. This gives the protein CASSSRIAGGAATQYF.

This clone was seen a single time. The chain links TRBV5-6 to TRBJ1-1, with D possibly matching TRBD1 (5 bases). The germline gives CDR1 SGHDT, CDR2 YYEEEE. Deletions cut 4 bases from V and 3 bases from J, with 16 bases between. This CDR3 is built from 15 residues. CDR3 sequence: CASSHLRWGDTEAFF. The CDR3 bases are TGTGCCAGCAGCCATCTCCGGTGGGGGGACACTGAAGCTTTCTTT.

By share, this clone counts as medium-sized. V usage is TRBV5-6 and J usage is TRBJ2-7; TRBD1 matches at 8 bases. The CDR3 totals 14 residues. V lost 4 bases to trimming and J lost 2 bases; unmatched junction nucleotides: 5. CDR1 is SGHDT, CDR2 YYEEEE, per germline. CDR3 in amino acids: CASSRTGSPYEQYF. The CDR3, as DNA: TGTGCCAGCAGCCGGACAGGGTCCCCCTACGAGCAGTACTTC.

This chain uses TRBV5-6 with TRBJ1-5; weak D call: TRBD1 (5 bases). The ends were cut back, 0 bases at V and 6 bases at J, with 19 bases in the middle. The CDR3 runs 17 residues. The germline V gene encodes CDR1 SGHDT and CDR2 YYEEEE. The CDR3 protein is CASSLGSFGQGGQPQHF. The CDR3 DNA reads TGTGCCAGCAGCTTGGGGTCTTTTGGGCAGGGAGGTCAGCCCCAGCATTTT.

This clone was counted a few times. The rearrangement joins TRBV7-9 to TRBJ2-5; 7 bases are shared with TRBD2. V gave up 6 bases and J gave up 2 bases; unmatched junction bases: 12. Germline V CDR1 and CDR2: SEHNR, FQNEAQ (reference sequence). CDR3 length: 16 residues. This chain's CDR3 is CASSTISGATQETQYF. CDR3 nucleotides: TGTGCCAGCAGTACAATCAGCGGGGCAACGCAAGAGACCCAGTACTTC.

The V call is TRBV5-1, the J call TRBJ2-7; 9 bases fit TRBD1. J was trimmed by 4 bases and V by 3 bases; bases with no gene match: 5. The germline V gene encodes CDR1 SGHRS and CDR2 YFSETQ. CDR3 size: 14 residues. In nucleotides, the CDR3 is TGCGCCAGCAGCTGGGACAGGGCGGGTTACGAGCAGTACTTC. Translation: CASSWDRAGYEQYF.

The chain joins TRBV11-2 to TRBJ2-7; 8 nucleotides align to TRBD1. In germline, CDR1 is SGHAT, CDR2 FQNNGV. CDR3 length: 14 amino acids. The V gene end was trimmed by 5 bases and the J gene end by 1 base; junction bases not matched to a gene: 4. The CDR3 DNA sequence: TGTGCCAGCAGCGAGGACAGGGTGTCCTACGAGCAGTACTTC. This encodes CASSEDRVSYEQYF.

Only a few counts were recorded for this clone. The chain links TRBV5-6 to TRBJ1-2; no clear D. V was pared by 4 bases and J by 6 bases, with 28 bases between. The CDR3 runs 18 residues. Looked up from germline, CDR1 is SGHDT and CDR2 is YYEEEE. CDR3 DNA sequence: TGTGCCAGCAGCGCAATAGACGACTATAGTGTGGTAGTCGATGGCTACACCTTC. This translates into CASSAIDDYSVVVDGYTF. Supplemented by reference TRBV5-6 and TRBJ1-2, the full variable domain reads DAGVTQSPTHLIKTRGQQVTLRCSPKSGHDTVSWYQQALGQGPQFIFQYYEEEERQRGNFPDRFSGHQFPNYSSELNVNALLLGDSALYLCASSAIDDYSVVVDGYTFGSGTRLTVV.

This clone was counted a single time. The rearrangement links TRBV6-5 to TRBJ1-5; TRBD1 is a possible D gene (5 bases). Per germline, CDR1 MNHEY and CDR2 SVGAGI. The CDR3 is 14 residues long. Trimming pared 8 bases from V and 1 base from J, leaving 12 bases between. CDR3 loop: CASLWGVSNQPQHF. Here the CDR3 DNA reads TGTGCCAGCCTCTGGGGGGTCAGCAATCAGCCCCAGCATTTT.

The J gene is TRBJ2-7, the V gene TRBV2, with 10 positions matching TRBD1. The CDR3 has 14 amino acids. J gave up 4 bases and V 5 bases, and 5 bases lay outside the gene matches. The germline gives CDR1 SNHLY, CDR2 FYNNEI. CDR3 protein: CASSSGTGVYEQYF. DNA for the CDR3: TGTGCCAGCAGTTCCGGGACAGGGGTTTACGAGCAGTACTTC.

The chain recombines TRBV6-6 with TRBJ1-5; possible D gene TRBD1, 6 bases. The germline V and J ends were trimmed by 3 bases and 6 bases, with 12 bases remaining between them. Germline lookup yields CDR1 MNHNY and CDR2 SVGAGI (reference sequence). CDR3 length: 14 amino acids. Written as DNA, the CDR3 is TGTGCCAGCAGTTATGCACAGGGTCCTCAGCCCCAGCATTTT. Translated, it gives CASSYAQGPQPQHF.

The chain joins TRBV9 to TRBJ2-1; D unclear. Germline V gene lookup returns CDR1 SGDLS and CDR2 YYNGEE. The CDR3 has 15 residues. V lost 4 bases and J 3 bases, leaving 14 bases between the germline ends. This CDR3 is CASSSVRSLYNEQFF. The CDR3 region has the DNA TGTGCCAGCAGCTCCGTGAGGAGCCTCTACAATGAGCAGTTCTTC. The full variable domain, rest sourced from reference TRBV9 and TRBJ2-1, is DSGVTQTPKHLITATGQRVTLRCSPRSGDLSVYWYQQSLDQGLQFLIQYYNGEERAKGNILERFSAQQFPDLHSELNLSSLELGDSALYFCASSSVRSLYNEQFFGPGTRLTVL.

J is TRBJ2-2 and V is TRBV5-5; perhaps TRBD1 as D (6 bases). The CDR3 sequence is 15 residues long. Trimming removed 4 bases from V and 6 bases from J, with 16 bases in between. Germline values: CDR1 SGHKS, CDR2 YYEKEE (reference sequence). The CDR3 loop is CASSKHTGSAGELFF. The CDR3 DNA reads TGTGCCAGCAGCAAACACACAGGGTCAGCCGGGGAGCTGTTTTTT.

This clone was seen more than once but under ten times. This chain joins TRBV5-1 and TRBJ2-1; 9 bases align to TRBD1. This CDR3 spans 15 amino acids. CDR1 is SGHRS, CDR2 YFSETQ, per germline. J lost 3 bases, V lost 0 bases, and 1 base had no gene match. The CDR3 bases are TGCGCCAGCAGCTTGGGGGACAGGGACTACAATGAGCAGTTCTTC. Its protein product is CASSLGDRDYNEQFF.

The gene calls are TRBV6-1 and TRBJ2-1, with TRBD1 matching over 8 bases. CDR1 and CDR2 from the germline V gene are MNHNS and SASEGT. The V segment lost 3 bases and the J segment 5 bases; nucleotides outside the gene matches: 9. The CDR3 sequence is 16 residues long. In DNA, the CDR3 is TGTGCCAGCAGTGAGGGCAGGGGGCGCCGGAACAATGAGCAGTTCTTC. Protein product: CASSEGRGRRNNEQFF.

This rearrangement joins TRBV9 to TRBJ1-6, with D unclear. The germline V gene has CDR1 SGDLS and CDR2 YYNGEE. The CDR3 is made up of 16 amino acids. V dropped 3 bases and J dropped 5 bases, with 15 bases sitting between them. CDR3 sequence reads: CASSGTAGGHNSPLHF. As DNA, the CDR3 is TGTGCCAGCAGCGGAACAGCGGGAGGCCATAATTCACCCCTCCACTTT.

This clone was counted once. This sequence joins TRBV28 and TRBJ2-5, with 7 positions matching TRBD2. CDR1 is MDHEN, CDR2 SYDVKM, per germline. V was clipped by 6 bases and J by 4 bases; unmatched bases: 8. This CDR3 is built from 14 residues. The CDR3 nucleotides read TGTGCCAGCAGGCCCCCGGGGGGAGGAGAGACCCAGTACTTC. Amino acid sequence: CASRPPGGGETQYF.

The chain recombines TRBV5-6 with TRBJ1-2, with TRBD1 as a possible D gene (5 bases). With 0 bases removed from V and 0 bases from J, the gap between germline ends came to 12 bases. This CDR3 comprises 16 residues. Germline V lookup: CDR1 SGHDT, CDR2 YYEEEE. The CDR3 DNA reads TGTGCCAGCAGCTTGGTTTTCAGGGTGGCTAACTATGGCTACACCTTC. Translated: CASSLVFRVANYGYTF.

The chain recombines TRBV5-1 with TRBJ2-3, with 10 bases aligning to TRBD1. The CDR3 runs to 17 residues. The germline CDR1 and CDR2 sequences are SGHRS and YFSETQ. The trim removed 4 bases at V and 1 base at J, leaving 9 bases unmatched. The CDR3 DNA sequence: TGCGCCAGCAGCACAAAGACAGGGGGCCGTCGCACAGATACGCAGTATTTT. Translating it yields CASSTKTGGRRTDTQYF.

This clone occurred once. The V and J genes are TRBV7-9 and TRBJ2-7, with 8 bases that match TRBD2. The CDR3 extends over 15 amino acids. The junction had 8 bases not matched to a gene; V was cut back by 1 base and J by 6 bases. Germline CDR1 and CDR2: SEHNR and FQNEAQ (reference sequence). Here the CDR3 reads CASSLDSAGVVEQYF. As DNA, the CDR3 is TGTGCCAGCAGCTTAGATTCAGCGGGGGTTGTCGAGCAGTACTTC.

This chain connects TRBV4-1 to TRBJ1-1, with D perhaps TRBD1 (5 bases). The V and J ends lost 1 base and 7 bases respectively, with 10 bases between them. This CDR3 comprises 13 residues. Germline CDR1 and CDR2: MGHRA and YSYEKL. CDR3 bases: TGCGCCAGCAGCCAAGGGGTCGACAGTGAAGCTTTCTTT. Its translation is CASSQGVDSEAFF.

This clone was observed a single time. The V and J genes are TRBV5-1 and TRBJ2-7, with TRBD1 matching over 7 bases. This CDR3 comprises 14 residues. The V segment lost 4 bases and the J segment 4 bases; nucleotides outside the gene matches: 8. CDR1 and CDR2 (germline): SGHRS, YFSETQ. This chain's CDR3 is CASSPSYRGYEQYF. The CDR3 nucleotides read TGCGCCAGCAGCCCTTCCTACAGGGGATACGAGCAGTACTTC.

V gene TRBV14 combines with J gene TRBJ1-4, with D possibly TRBD1 on 5 matching bases. V was shortened by 4 bases and J by 10 bases, with 19 bases between the two germline ends. The germline V gene has CDR1 SGHDN and CDR2 FVKESK. The CDR3 loop spans 15 amino acids. The CDR3 sequence: CASSPGGEVGRKLFF. In DNA form, the CDR3 reads TGTGCCAGCAGCCCCGGAGGGGAAGTGGGACGAAAACTGTTTTTT.

The V and J genes are TRBV7-2 and TRBJ2-3; 9 bases are shared with TRBD1. Germline lookup yields CDR1 SGHTA and CDR2 FQGNSA. V shed 1 base, J shed 9 bases, and the junction held 14 bases outside the gene matches. The CDR3 covers 17 residues. In DNA, the CDR3 is TGTGCCAGCAGCTTAGTCAGGCGGACAGGGGAAGGAGGCACGCAGTATTTT. Translated: CASSLVRRTGEGGTQYF.